This T cell receptor (beta chain) was captured in a study of early T cells in non-severe SARS-CoV-2 infection. TCRdb fed the 5' RACE reads into MiXCR, producing one record per CDR3 protein. The sample includes under 50,000 distinct CDR3 sequences, over 3.5% seen only once; the top ten take approximately 5.9%. This clonotype was found many times. Antigen unknown. From germline, CDR1 is MGHDK and CDR2 SYGVNS. J gave up 6 bases and V 5 bases, and 10 bases lay outside the gene matches. CDR3 length: 14 amino acids. Broader study findings: VDJdb matching favored anti-spike CD8 responses, missing private and CD4 specificities.

This chain connects TRBV25-1 to TRBJ2-7, with 7 positions matching TRBD2. This clonotype originated in an adult who was a healthcare worker with PCR-confirmed SARS-CoV-2 infection or an uninfected control (not recorded which). The material sequenced was whole blood. CDR3 in amino acids: CASSFPGTMSEQYF. The CDR3 DNA is TGTGCCAGCAGTTTCCCCGGGACTATGTCCGAGCAGTACTTC.